The T cell receptor beta chain under discussion was sequenced for a study of blood T cells in healthy people across ages. The CDR3 sequence is 15 residues long. Germline CDR1 SGHRS, CDR2 YFSETQ. Trimming stripped 0 bases from V and 2 bases from J, with 9 bases between. Each donor gave around 9.3 milliliters of peripheral blood. This clonotype has just a few counts. A second about 7 to 11 cycle PCR used barcoded and J-beta primers. One entry per CDR3 protein results from TCRdb running MiXCR on the 5' RACE reads. The data show 1.5 million to 2 million distinct CDR3 sequences, approximately 30% seen once.

The sample was blood. The V gene is TRBV5-1, the J gene TRBJ1-5, with D unclear. This sequence was found in a woman under 40 in good health. CDR3 amino acids: CASSLDLSGNQPQHF. CDR3 nucleotide sequence: TGCGCCAGCAGCTTGGACCTTAGTGGCAATCAGCCCCAGCATTTT.